The clone carrying this TCR beta chain came up once. What it binds is unknown. The record originates from a study of T cell responses to AZD1222 COVID-19 vaccine. Regarding the study as a whole: The breadth and depth of Spike-specific TCRs increased once two AZD1222 doses had been given. Among AZD1222 vaccinees, only five or six were seropositive at baseline. In a largely white British group with more females than males, clonal diversity was possibly underestimated.

Trimming removed 2 bases from V and 0 bases from J, with 8 bases in between. The CDR3 extends over 15 amino acids. The germline V gene has CDR1 MGHRA and CDR2 YSYEKL. The protocol was immunoSEQ multiplex PCR, while the TCRdb copy is restricted to in-frame clones and leaves out a portion. Among some 180,000 clones listed, 87% were seen once. Pooled samples include second doses given at about 4 or 12 weeks. The sample was peripheral blood, taken 28 days after the second AZD1222 dose. The rearrangement joins TRBV4-1 to TRBJ1-5; D not certain. This receptor was obtained from an adult who received the AZD1222 COVID-19 vaccine. CDR3 nucleotide sequence: TGCGCCAGCAGCCAAACCGACACTAGCAATCAGCCCCAGCATTTT. Translated, it gives CASSQTDTSNQPQHF.